This entry lists 25 T cell receptor beta chains sequenced from one sample in a study of T cell repertoires in cytomegalovirus infection. TCRdb recomputed calls from the reads with MiXCR, one row per CDR3 protein. The table shows about 920,000 distinct CDR3 sequences, with around a third occurring only once. Their antigens remain unidentified. The sequenced sample was cultured CD8+ T cells from PBMCs, obtained from culture after CMV antigen stimulation. These receptors all come from a human donor in good health (CMV status not recorded). Some clones in this sample may be carry-over from other donors' samples.

V usage is TRBV29-1 and J usage is TRBJ2-2, with D maybe TRBD1 (5 bases). The CDR3 runs to 13 residues. Between the trimmed V and J ends, which lost 4 bases and 4 bases, there was a span of 10 bases. Germline V gene data show CDR1 as SQVTM and CDR2 as ANQGSEA. CDR3 sequence (DNA): TGCAGCGTTGTTTCAGGGCTCACCGGGGAGCTGTTTTTT. It translates to CSVVSGLTGELFF.

This clonotype was seen only once. Given a much more abundant clone one base away, this may be a read error. This chain connects TRBV7-2 to TRBJ2-3, with 12 bases that match TRBD2. Germline values: CDR1 SGHTA, CDR2 FQGNSA. The CDR3 covers 16 residues. CDR3 sequence (DNA): TGTGTCAGCAGCTCTCGACTAGCGGGGGCGACAGATACGCAGTATTTT. This codes for CVSSSRLAGATDTQYF.

This clonotype was found a few times. This chain joins TRBV7-3 and TRBJ2-7; TRBD1 aligns across 9 bases. Unmatched junction bases numbered 6, after V lost 5 bases and J lost 7 bases. The CDR3 is 13 residues long. Germline V gene lookup returns CDR1 SGHTA and CDR2 FQGTGA. For the CDR3, the DNA is TGTGCCAGCAGCCAATACAGGGGGCAGGAGCAGTACGTC. The encoded protein is CASSQYRGQEQYV.

The chain recombines TRBV6-2 or TRBV6-3 with TRBJ2-1, with a tentative D call TRBD2 (5 bases). Germline V gene data show CDR1 as MNHEY and CDR2 as SVGEGT. V lost 0 bases and J 4 bases, leaving 13 bases between the germline ends. This CDR3 contains 16 residues. The CDR3 reads CASSYSGVLTYNEQFF. In DNA form, the CDR3 reads TGTGCCAGCAGTTACTCCGGGGTTTTGACTTACAATGAGCAGTTCTTC.

This clonotype was seen only a few times. This CDR3 is CASSQYRDYQPQHF. The CDR3 DNA sequence: TGTGCCAGCAGCCAATACAGGGACTATCAGCCCCAGCATTTT. This chain links TRBV6-6 with TRBJ1-5; a weak D match, TRBD1 (6 bases). The CDR3 sequence is 14 residues long. V lost 6 bases, J lost 5 bases, and 14 bases lay in between. Germline V gene data show CDR1 as MNHNY and CDR2 as SVGAGI (reference sequence).

The J gene is TRBJ1-3, the V gene TRBV14; D unclear. Trimming took off 2 bases at V and 0 bases at J, with 14 bases between the two ends. CDR1 is SGHDN, CDR2 FVKESK, per germline. This CDR3 has 17 amino acids. The CDR3 DNA reads TGTGCCAGCAGCCAACACGGCATTGCCCGCTCTGGAAACACCATATATTTT. It specifies CASSQHGIARSGNTIYF.

A few counts support this clonotype. The chain is built from TRBV7-2 and TRBJ1-2; D gene unclear. V lost 1 base, J lost 6 bases, and 12 bases lay in between. This CDR3 is built from 14 residues. CDR1 is SGHTA, CDR2 FQGNSA, per germline. Here the CDR3 DNA reads TGTGCCAGCAGCTTAGTTCTCCAAGTGGATGGCTACACCTTC. This codes for CASSLVLQVDGYTF.

This clonotype has at least ten counts. The CDR3 region has the DNA TGTGCCAGCAGCTCCAAGACTAGCGGGGGTTTTAACTCCTACAATGAGCAGTTCTTC. Residues: CASSSKTSGGFNSYNEQFF. The chain combines TRBV7-8 with TRBJ2-1; 12 bases map to TRBD2. This CDR3 has 19 amino acids. Germline lookup yields CDR1 SGHVS and CDR2 FQNEAQ. Losses at the gene ends were 4 bases for V and 0 bases for J; bases not matched to a gene: 10.

The V and J genes are TRBV6-6 and TRBJ1-1; possible D gene TRBD1, 6 bases. The V gene's germline CDR1 is MNHNY and CDR2 SVGAGI (reference sequence). The CDR3 loop spans 16 amino acids. V was shortened by 6 bases and J by 3 bases, with 20 bases between the two germline ends. CDR3 residues: CASRTTRGGLYTEAFF. In nucleotides, the CDR3 is TGTGCCAGCAGGACTACCAGGGGTGGTCTTTACACTGAAGCTTTCTTT.

This clonotype appeared a few times. This chain links TRBV20-1 with TRBJ2-3, with a tentative D call TRBD1 (5 bases). The germline V and J ends were trimmed by 1 base and 4 bases, with 15 bases remaining between them. This CDR3 comprises 15 residues. The germline V gene encodes CDR1 DFQATT and CDR2 SNEGSKA (reference sequence). CDR3 sequence (DNA): TGCAGTGCTAGAGTATGGGGCAGCGAGGCAGATACGCAGTATTTT. Its translation is CSARVWGSEADTQYF.

The chain employs TRBV19 and TRBJ1-5, with D hard to call. Germline V lookup: CDR1 LNHDA, CDR2 SQIVND (reference sequence). The CDR3 length is 15 residues. Trimming left V 8 bases short and J 3 bases short, with 17 bases between. CDR3 sequence reads: CASGPGLDTNQPQHF. DNA of the CDR3: TGTGCCAGTGGGCCTGGACTAGATACCAATCAGCCCCAGCATTTT.

This clonotype was detected many times. The rearrangement links TRBV7-2 to TRBJ2-2; 8 bases fit TRBD1. CDR3 length: 20 amino acids. J gave up 6 bases and V 1 base, and 19 bases lay outside the gene matches. Germline CDR1 reads SGHTA; CDR2 reads FQGNSA. Here the CDR3 reads CASSLENRVGRGRRAGELFF. The CDR3 DNA reads TGTGCCAGCAGCTTAGAAAATAGGGTTGGCAGGGGGCGAAGGGCCGGGGAGCTGTTTTTT.

Only a few counts were recorded for this clonotype. This chain connects TRBV7-9 to TRBJ2-7; TRBD2 might be the D (5 bases). The CDR3 loop spans 14 amino acids. V shed 5 bases and J shed 0 bases, with 11 bases lying between them. Germline values: CDR1 SEHNR, CDR2 FQNEAQ (reference sequence). The CDR3: CASSPTGISYEQYF. As DNA, the CDR3 is TGTGCCAGCAGCCCAACGGGGATCTCCTACGAGCAGTACTTC.

The rearrangement joins TRBV5-1 to TRBJ2-7, with TRBD2 matching 8 bases. The CDR3 length is 15 residues. Trimming took 1 base from V and 0 from J; bases not matched to a gene: 3. CDR1 SGHRS and CDR2 YFSETQ come from the germline V gene. This chain's CDR3 is CASSLSGTSSYEQYV. The CDR3, as DNA: TGCGCCAGCAGCTTGTCCGGGACTAGCTCCTACGAGCAGTACGTC.

This chain links TRBV7-3 with TRBJ1-1, with TRBD1 identical over 8 bases. The V and J ends lost 9 bases and 4 bases, in that order; junction bases with no gene match: 4. Germline V lookup: CDR1 SGHTA, CDR2 FQGTGA. The CDR3 consists of 12 residues. CDR3 coding DNA: TGTGCCAGGGGACAGGAGGGCACTGAAGCTTTCTTT. This sequence encodes CARGQEGTEAFF.

This clonotype was seen at least ten times. V usage is TRBV7-8 and J usage is TRBJ1-1; D gene ambiguous. V lost 5 bases and J lost 0, with 7 bases in between. Germline values: CDR1 SGHVS, CDR2 FQNEAQ. This CDR3 comprises 13 residues. The CDR3 is CASSAELNTEAFF. The CDR3 DNA reads TGTGCCAGCAGCGCAGAGTTGAACACTGAAGCTTTCTTT.

This clonotype has a count of ten or more. The chain joins TRBV19 to TRBJ1-5; the match to TRBD1 covers 8 bases. CDR1 LNHDA and CDR2 SQIVND come from the germline V gene (reference sequence). The CDR3 length is 20 residues. Germline trimming cut 5 bases from V and 4 bases from J; bases unmatched to any gene: 22. CDR3 DNA sequence: TGTGCCAGTAGTGCCGGGCGGGGGACCGGGACAGGCGTCATAAATCAGCCCCAGCATTTT. It codes for CASSAGRGTGTGVINQPQHF.

This clonotype was counted a few times. The genes are TRBV2 and TRBJ1-5; D gene unclear. Germline V gene lookup returns CDR1 SNHLY and CDR2 FYNNEI. This CDR3 has 15 amino acids. V lost 1 base and J lost 3, with 10 bases in between. As DNA, the CDR3 is TGTGCCAGCAGTGAAGACGCCGCTCCCAATCAGCCCCAGCATTTT. Translated: CASSEDAAPNQPQHF.

About this clonotype itself: One base away lies a much larger clone, so this may be a sequencing read error. The gene calls are TRBV7-6 and TRBJ1-2; D not resolved. The CDR3 has 14 residues. The V gene's germline CDR1 is SGHVS and CDR2 FNYEAQ. The V end was cut by 3 bases, the J end by 7 bases, with 15 bases between. CDR3 DNA sequence: TGTGCCAGCAGCTTGTCCGACGGGATGGGTGGCTACACCTTC. As protein: CASSLSDGMGGYTF.

As DNA, the CDR3 is TGCGCCAGCAGCCAAGCAATTACAGACAGGCTGAACACTGAAGCTTTCTTT. It translates to CASSQAITDRLNTEAFF. V is TRBV4-1 and J is TRBJ1-1, with D perhaps matching TRBD1 (6 bases). Germline-derived CDR1 and CDR2 are MGHRA and YSYEKL. The CDR3 sequence is 17 residues long. V lost 1 base, J lost 0 bases, and 15 bases lay in between.

The V call is TRBV12-3 or TRBV12-4, the J call TRBJ2-1; D remains unclear. This CDR3 has 14 residues. V lost 3 bases, J lost 2 bases, and 8 bases lay in between. CDR3 coding DNA: TGTGCCAGCAGTTTCCTCGCTACCTACAATGAGCAGTTCTTC. This translates into CASSFLATYNEQFF.

This chain uses TRBV10-3 with TRBJ2-4; 11 nucleotides align to TRBD1. V dropped 10 bases and J dropped 1; count of bases not matched to a gene: 18. CDR3 length equals 19 residues. Germline CDR1 and CDR2: ENHRY and SYGVKD. The CDR3 DNA reads TGTGCCACCTCTCGGAACTCCGGGACAGGGGGTGAGGCCAAAAACATTCAGTACTTC. Translating it yields CATSRNSGTGGEAKNIQYF.

The V call is TRBV2, the J call TRBJ1-2; a weak D match, TRBD1 (5 bases). With 8 bases removed from V and 3 bases from J, the gap between germline ends came to 10 bases. The CDR3 length is 12 residues. The germline V gene has CDR1 SNHLY and CDR2 FYNNEI. The chain's CDR3 is CASPSGDYGYTF. The CDR3 nucleotides read TGTGCCAGCCCCTCGGGGGACTATGGCTACACCTTC.

This chain links TRBV13 with TRBJ1-1, with 11 bases matching TRBD1. Germline CDR1 is PRHDT and CDR2 is FYEKMQ (reference sequence). V shed 3 bases and J 4 bases; nucleotides not matched to a gene: 7. There are 16 residues in the CDR3. CDR3 in DNA: TGTGCCAGCAGCTTGGACAGGGGGCTACGGGGCACTGAAGCTTTCTTT. Translated: CASSLDRGLRGTEAFF.

This clonotype has more than one count but fewer than ten. This chain links TRBV2 with TRBJ1-2, with D unclear. Per germline, CDR1 SNHLY and CDR2 FYNNEI. This CDR3 spans 14 amino acids. V was pared by 10 bases and J by 4 bases, with 19 bases between. CDR3 DNA: TGTGCCACCGACCTCGGGCCAGGCCTCTATGGCTACACCTTC. Protein product: CATDLGPGLYGYTF.